Below, 22 T cell receptor beta chains from the same sample are listed, as sequenced in a study of spatial heterogeneity in lung cancer. Each CDR3 protein gets one entry after TCRdb re-called the 5' RACE reads with MiXCR. This table holds some 85,000 distinct CDR3 sequences, around 21% found once. Stated time point: sample taken at primary tumor resection. Frozen PBMC, nontumor lung or tumor provided whole RNA, which was sequenced unsorted. Specimen: PBMCs, collected at surgery. The receptors were gathered from a male donor with early-stage non-small cell lung cancer.

This clonotype showed up many times. The gene calls are TRBV12-3 or TRBV12-4 and TRBJ2-7; tentative D call: TRBD1 (6 bases). The CDR3 loop spans 13 amino acids. Trimming removed 3 bases at V and 2 bases at J, with 8 bases between. The chain's CDR3 is CASSLDRTYEQYF. Written as DNA, the CDR3 is TGTGCCAGCAGTTTGGACAGAACCTACGAGCAGTACTTC.

This chain links TRBV23-1 with TRBJ2-7, with 8 bases aligning to TRBD2. TRBV23-1 is designated an ORF whose function remains uncertain. V shed 6 bases and J 0 bases; nucleotides not matched to a gene: 16. The CDR3 runs to 18 residues. As DNA, the CDR3 is TGCGCCAGCAGGCCCGAAAAATCCCTAGCGGGTGTCTCCTACGAGCAGTACTTC. The encoded protein is CASRPEKSLAGVSYEQYF.

Comments on this clonotype: A much larger clonotype is one base distant, so this may be a read error. The chain combines TRBV4-2 with TRBJ1-6; 8 bases agree with TRBD1. The CDR3 spans 17 residues. The germline V gene has CDR1 LGHNA and CDR2 YNFKEQ. The CDR3 here is CASSQDIWDRRNLPLHF. The CDR3 nucleotides are TGTGCCAGCAGCCAAGATATATGGGACAGGCGTAATTTACCCCTCCACTTT.

This clonotype turned up a few times. The chain carries TRBV16 and TRBJ1-5; no clear D. V shed 1 base and J shed 3 bases, with 13 bases lying between them. From germline, CDR1 is KGHSY and CDR2 FQNENV. The CDR3 runs to 16 residues. DNA of the CDR3: TGTGCCAGCAGCCAATTGGGGAGTCCTGACAATCAGCCCCAGCATTTT. Amino acids: CASSQLGSPDNQPQHF.

This clonotype came up a few times. The rearrangement joins TRBV4-2 to TRBJ1-4, with a possible D match to TRBD1 (6 bases). V gave up 4 bases and J gave up 4 bases, with 13 bases separating them. Germline V CDR1 and CDR2: LGHNA, YNFKEQ. The CDR3 runs to 15 residues. CDR3 sequence: CASSPLGGSNEKLFF. Written as DNA, the CDR3 is TGTGCCAGCAGCCCGCTAGGGGGAAGTAATGAAAAACTGTTTTTT.

This clonotype was counted at least ten times. This chain connects TRBV3-1 to TRBJ1-6; D unresolved. Trimming cost V 0 bases and J 9 bases, with 15 bases left between them. This CDR3 region has 16 residues. Germline CDR1 reads LGHDT; CDR2 reads YNNKEL (reference sequence). The DNA of the CDR3 is TGTGCCAGCAGCCAAGAGACTAGCCGCCTTAGTTCACCCCTCCACTTT. Protein: CASSQETSRLSSPLHF.

CDR3 in amino acids: CSARDLAGGPDTQYF. The CDR3 DNA is TGCAGTGCTAGAGATTTAGCGGGGGGGCCAGATACGCAGTATTTT. V gene TRBV20-1 combines with J gene TRBJ2-3, with TRBD2 matching over 11 bases. Losses at the gene ends were 0 bases for V and 4 bases for J; bases not matched to a gene: 3. There are 15 residues in the CDR3. Germline CDR1 reads DFQATT; CDR2 reads SNEGSKA (reference sequence).

This clonotype was recorded a few times. V gene TRBV9 combines with J gene TRBJ2-5, with D possibly being TRBD2 (5 bases). CDR3 length equals 13 residues. Germline CDR1 SGDLS, CDR2 YYNGEE. Trimming cost V 3 bases and J 4 bases, with 10 bases left between them. The DNA of the CDR3 is TGTGCCAGCAGCGAGTTGGGGAGAGAGACCCAGTACTTC. This encodes CASSELGRETQYF.

Only a few counts were recorded for this clonotype. CDR3: CASSHGQNTEAFF. DNA of the CDR3: TGTGCCAGCAGCCACGGACAGAACACTGAAGCTTTCTTT. The chain employs TRBV3-1 and TRBJ1-1; possible D gene TRBD1, 5 bases. Germline CDR1 reads LGHDT; CDR2 reads YNNKEL (reference sequence). The V end was cut by 3 bases, the J end by 1 base, with 6 bases between. CDR3 length: 13 amino acids. Combining the CDR3 with reference TRBV3-1 and TRBJ1-1 gives the whole variable domain DTAVSQTPKYLVTQMGNDKSIKCEQNLGHDTMYWYKQDSKKFLKIMFSYNNKELIINETVPNRFSPKSPDKAHLNLHINSLELGDSAVYFCASSHGQNTEAFFGQGTRLTVV.

This clonotype has just a few counts. The V gene is TRBV5-1, the J gene TRBJ2-7, with 10 nucleotides matching TRBD2. J lost 0 bases, V lost 4 bases, and 4 bases had no gene match. CDR1 and CDR2 (germline): SGHRS, YFSETQ. The length of the CDR3 is 15 residues. The CDR3: CASSRGTSDSYEQYF. CDR3 DNA: TGCGCCAGCAGCCGTGGGACTAGCGACTCCTACGAGCAGTACTTC.

In the case of this clonotype: The DNA is omitted, as the CDR3 cannot be located on it reliably, and the CDR3 follows TCRdb's listing. The rearrangement joins TRBV5-6 to TRBJ2-6; TRBD2, the D gene given by the table, was not confirmed from the DNA. With termini counted, the CDR3 has 18 amino acids. Germline CDR1 reads SGHDT; CDR2 reads YYEEEE. The chain's CDR3 is CASSFFAPGPSGANVLTF.

V gene TRBV28 combines with J gene TRBJ1-5; unclear D gene. The germline CDR1 and CDR2 sequences are MDHEN and SYDVKM. The CDR3 is 15 residues long. Trimming took off 1 base at V and 0 bases at J, with 7 bases between the two ends. CDR3 sequence reads: CASSLSGLSNQPQHF. In DNA, the CDR3 is TGTGCCAGCAGTTTATCAGGTCTTAGCAATCAGCCCCAGCATTTT.

The sample holds a few counts of this clonotype. The chain has TRBV6-2 or TRBV6-3 and TRBJ2-1; 8 nucleotides agree with TRBD2. The length of the CDR3 is 15 residues. Trimming took 2 bases from V and 9 from J; bases not matched to a gene: 9. Germline CDR1 reads MNHEY; CDR2 reads SVGEGT. The CDR3 DNA is TGTGCCAGCAGTTACGGCGTTAGCGGGGCCGGTGAGCAGTTCTTC. Encoded protein: CASSYGVSGAGEQFF.

This clonotype appeared many times. J is TRBJ1-1 and V is TRBV11-2; D is possibly TRBD1 (5 bases). The V gene's germline CDR1 is SGHAT and CDR2 FQNNGV. CDR3 size: 14 residues. V lost 6 bases, J lost 4 bases, and 15 bases lay in between. CDR3 nucleotides: TGTGCCAGCAGGCCCCAGGGTCCGGGCACTGAAGCTTTCTTT. This encodes CASRPQGPGTEAFF.

This chain connects TRBV28 to TRBJ2-2, with D unresolved. The CDR3 totals 15 residues. Deletions cut 3 bases from V and 7 bases from J, with 15 bases between. The germline CDR1 and CDR2 sequences are MDHEN and SYDVKM. The CDR3 here is CASSLAAPIDGELFF. Written as DNA, the CDR3 is TGTGCCAGCAGTTTGGCGGCACCGATTGACGGGGAGCTGTTTTTT.

This clonotype was seen a few times. This chain uses TRBV12-3 or TRBV12-4 with TRBJ2-2, with D possibly matching TRBD1 (6 bases). The CDR3 runs to 14 residues. Deletions cut 5 bases from V and 4 bases from J, with 11 bases between. CDR3 sequence (DNA): TGTGCCAGCAGTCCCAGGGGTTCCACCGGGGAGCTGTTTTTT. Amino acid sequence: CASSPRGSTGELFF.

This clonotype turned up a few times. CDR3 nucleotides: TGTGCCAGCAGCCCGAGAGGGGGAGGGGCCGACAATGAGCAGTTCTTC. This sequence encodes CASSPRGGGADNEQFF. The rearrangement joins TRBV7-2 to TRBJ2-1; possible D gene TRBD2, 7 bases. The CDR3 consists of 16 residues. V lost 5 bases and J lost 5, with 19 bases in between. The V gene's germline CDR1 is SGHTA and CDR2 FQGNSA.

The J gene is TRBJ2-4, the V gene TRBV15; D not resolved. Trimming removed 2 bases at V and 7 bases at J, with 12 bases between. The CDR3 is 14 residues long. The V gene's germline CDR1 is LNHNV and CDR2 YYDKDF (reference sequence). This CDR3 reads CATSRNDGSNIQYF. The CDR3 DNA reads TGTGCCACCAGCAGAAACGACGGGTCGAACATTCAGTACTTC.

This clonotype has a count of ten or more. The chain recombines TRBV4-2 with TRBJ2-1; unclear D gene. Germline CDR1 LGHNA, CDR2 YNFKEQ. The length of the CDR3 is 15 residues. Trimming took 1 base from V and 7 from J, leaving 14 bases between them. CDR3: CASSQAGFIENEQFF. CDR3 nucleotides: TGTGCCAGCAGCCAAGCGGGCTTTATCGAAAATGAGCAGTTCTTC.

This clonotype was observed a few times. V and J are TRBV27 and TRBJ1-1, with no clear D. The CDR3 contains 15 residues. The V gene lost 3 bases and the J gene lost 4 bases, with 15 bases spanning the gap. Germline-derived CDR1 and CDR2 are MNHEY and SMNVEV (reference sequence). This CDR3 is CASSLGPPLSTEAFF. The CDR3 DNA reads TGTGCCAGCAGTTTGGGTCCCCCTTTAAGCACTGAAGCTTTCTTT.

The gene calls are TRBV6-5 and TRBJ2-7, with TRBD1 matching 7 bases. Germline CDR1 reads MNHEY; CDR2 reads SVGAGI. J gave up 3 bases and V 7 bases, and 6 bases lay outside the gene matches. CDR3 length: 13 residues. The CDR3, as DNA: TGTGCCAGCACCCGTACAGGGGACTACGAGCAGTACTTC. Translated: CASTRTGDYEQYF.

This clonotype was seen many times. The chain combines TRBV2 with TRBJ2-5; TRBD1 agrees at 8 bases. Germline CDR1 is SNHLY and CDR2 is FYNNEI. The CDR3 covers 13 residues. V trimming: 4 bases; J trimming: 5 bases; junction bases outside the gene matches: 3. CDR3 protein: CASSAGQEETQYF. CDR3 nucleotide sequence: TGTGCCAGCAGTGCGGGACAGGAGGAGACCCAGTACTTC.